This TCR beta chain was recovered during a study of spatial heterogeneity in lung cancer. Study results and limitations: It was found that expanded intratumoral alpha and beta TCR counts tracked tumor mutation counts.

Time point noted: sample taken at primary tumor resection. By share, this clonotype ranks as medium-sized (0.01 to 0.1%). The antigen remains unidentified. TCRdb reanalysed the 5' RACE reads using MiXCR and keeps one entry per CDR3 protein. The top ten clones hold more than 10% of a sample with roughly 5,900 distinct CDR3 sequences, approximately 6.3% of them seen once. The sequence was collected from a male donor with early-stage non-small cell lung cancer. The sequences come from lung tumor tissue, collected at surgery.

In DNA form, the CDR3 reads TGTGCCAGCAGTTTAGCGGCATTAAATCAGCCCCAGCATTTT. Translating it yields CASSLAALNQPQHF. This chain uses TRBV28 with TRBJ1-5; D is uncertain. The germline V and J ends were trimmed by 2 bases and 4 bases, with 9 bases remaining between them. This CDR3 has 14 residues. Germline V gene sequence: CDR1 MDHEN, CDR2 SYDVKM.